Listed below are T cell receptor beta chains from one sample, sequenced in a study of blood T cell repertoires in COVID-19. The method was immunoSEQ multiplex PCR; TCRdb's version includes in-frame clones alone and lacks a portion of them. This table has 300,000 to 400,000 clones, more than 70% appearing once. The source material was peripheral blood. The receptor set was obtained from a woman in her seventies with COVID-19, enrolled during active disease. Both conserved end residues are part of each CDR3. A D gene is named only where the DNA matches it firmly. Some rows have no size entry. The others give once, few or many, or a class for an expanded clone.

TRBV4-1	-	-	TRBJ1-1	TGCGCCAGCAGCCAAGAGACCTGGAGTGAAGCTTTCTTT	CASSQETWSEAFF
TRBV19	-	-	TRBJ1-1	TGTGCCAGTAGTATAAGGGGATCTGGGACTGAAGCTTTCTTT	CASSIRGSGTEAFF
TRBV7-3	-	-	TRBJ1-1	TGTGCCAGCAGCTTAGGGGGGGACACTGAAGCTTTCTTT	CASSLGGDTEAFF
TRBV5-1	-	-	TRBJ1-2	TGCGCCAGCAGCTTGGGGCTCATTAACTATGGCTACACCTTC	CASSLGLINYGYTF
TRBV29-1	-	few	TRBJ1-1	TGCAGCGTTGTAGATGGGGGGAACATGAACACTGAAGCTTTCTTT	CSVVDGGNMNTEAFF
TRBV11-2	-	-	TRBJ1-2	TGTGCCAGCAGCCCAGGGTCAGGTTGGCCCTATGGCTACACCTTC	CASSPGSGWPYGYTF
TRBV10-3	TRBD1	-	TRBJ1-3	TGTGCCATCAGTCCACAGGGGGCAGGTGGAAACACCATATATTTT	CAISPQGAGGNTIYF
TRBV7-8	-	-	TRBJ2-7	TGTGCCAGCAGCTTACGCGCCGGAACGGGAAGCTCCTACGAGCAGTACTTC	CASSLRAGTGSSYEQYF
TRBV27	-	-	TRBJ1-1	TGTGCCAGCCGCCCGATCCCAGGGGACACTGAAGCTTTCTTT	CASRPIPGDTEAFF
TRBV7-2	TRBD2	-	TRBJ2-1	TGTGCCAGCAGCCGGACTAGCGGGGGGGCGAATGAGCAGTTCTTC	CASSRTSGGANEQFF
TRBV19	TRBD2	-	TRBJ2-5	TGTGCCAGCCAGACGGGGGGAGAGACCCAGTACTTC	CASQTGGETQYF
TRBV5-6	-	once	TRBJ1-1	TGTGCCAGCAGCCTGCTGGCAGGGCGGGAAACTGAAGCTTTCTTT	CASSLLAGRETEAFF
TRBV27	TRBD1	-	TRBJ1-2	TGTGCCAGCAGTTTTGGGACAGGGGGCATCCACACCTTC	CASSFGTGGIHTF
TRBV9	-	-	TRBJ2-1	TGTGCCAGCAGCGTAGCCCGTAATGAGCAGTTCTTC	CASSVARNEQFF
TRBV6-5	-	-	TRBJ1-1	TGTGCCAGCAGTTACGGGGGGGCTTGGAACACTGAAGCTTTCTTT	CASSYGGAWNTEAFF
TRBV19	-	-	TRBJ2-5	TGTGCCAGTAGTCGGGATCTAGGGGAGACCCAGTACTTC	CASSRDLGETQYF
TRBV6-6	-	-	TRBJ2-2	TGTGCCAGCAGTTACTTAACCGGGGAGCTGTTTTTT	CASSYLTGELFF
TRBV11-3	TRBD1	-	TRBJ1-2	TGTGCCAGCAGCCCCGACAGGGACTATGGCTACACCTTC	CASSPDRDYGYTF
TRBV12-3/TRBV12-4	-	-	TRBJ1-2	TGTGCCAGCAGGATGGGGGCTGGCTATGGCTACACCTTC	CASRMGAGYGYTF
TRBV6-2/TRBV6-3	-	once	TRBJ1-2	TGTGCCAGCAGTTCGGACAGCCTCTATGGCTACACCTTC	CASSSDSLYGYTF
TRBV19	TRBD1	once	TRBJ1-4	TGTGCCAGTAGCCCGACAGGGCGGAATGCAAAACTGTTTTTT	CASSPTGRNAKLFF
TRBV11-2	TRBD1	-	TRBJ2-7	TGTGCCAGCAGCTCGACCCAGGGACAGGGAAGCTACGAGCAGTACTTC	CASSSTQGQGSYEQYF
TRBV6-2/TRBV6-3	TRBD1	once	TRBJ1-1	TGTGCCAGCAGTACTCAAAGGACAGGGGGGGACACTGAAGCTTTCTTT	CASSTQRTGGDTEAFF
TRBV14	TRBD2	once	TRBJ2-3	TGTGCCAGCAGCCAAGATCGGGGGGGGCGAGGGACAGATACGCAGTATTTT	CASSQDRGGRGTDTQYF
TRBV5-1	TRBD1	-	TRBJ2-7	TGCGCCAGCAGCCCGACAGGGGAAGATGTCTACGAGCAGTACTTC	CASSPTGEDVYEQYF
TRBV28	-	-	TRBJ1-6	TGTGCCAGCAGGACAGTTAATCGATCACCCCTCCACTTT	CASRTVNRSPLHF
TRBV6-5	-	-	TRBJ2-1	TGTGCCAGCAGTACCTACCAGGGTAATGAGCAGTTCTTC	CASSTYQGNEQFF
TRBV18	-	-	TRBJ1-2	TGTGCCAGCTCACCTGTCGAAGGACCGGGGAAAGGCTACACCTTC	CASSPVEGPGKGYTF
TRBV19	-	-	TRBJ1-6	TGTGCCAGTAGGGGGGGAAATAATTCACCCCTCCACTTT	CASRGGNNSPLHF
TRBV24-1	-	-	TRBJ2-7	TGTGCCACCAGTGACCCAATGACAGATTTCTACGAGCAGTACTTC	CATSDPMTDFYEQYF
TRBV4-1	TRBD1	-	TRBJ1-6	TGCGCCAGCAGACAGACCCGGGACAGGGCCTATAATTCACCCCTCCACTTT	CASRQTRDRAYNSPLHF
TRBV27	-	-	TRBJ2-5	TGTGCCAGCAGCTCCCAGGATGAAGGGGTCAGGGCCCAGTACTTC	CASSSQDEGVRAQYF
TRBV4-1	-	-	TRBJ2-5	TGCGCCAGCAGCCAAACCCTTGGGGGGATTCGAGAGACCCAGTACTTC	CASSQTLGGIRETQYF
TRBV5-8	TRBD1	-	TRBJ1-3	TGTGCCAGCAGCTTGGAGGACAGGCTCTCTGGAAACACCATATATTTT	CASSLEDRLSGNTIYF
TRBV6-1	-	once	TRBJ1-2	TGTGCCAGCAGTGAAGTAGGCAGGTTCGGTGGCTACACCTTC	CASSEVGRFGGYTF
TRBV9	-	-	TRBJ2-1	TGTGCCAGCAGCGTAGGTACAGGGTCAGGCAATGAGCAGTTCTTC	CASSVGTGSGNEQFF
TRBV7-2	-	-	TRBJ1-2	TGTGCCAGCAGCTTGACAGGTTCGGGCTACACCTTC	CASSLTGSGYTF
TRBV27	-	-	TRBJ2-1	TGTGCCAGCAGTTTAGCGACCCTAGCTGAGCAGTTCTTC	CASSLATLAEQFF